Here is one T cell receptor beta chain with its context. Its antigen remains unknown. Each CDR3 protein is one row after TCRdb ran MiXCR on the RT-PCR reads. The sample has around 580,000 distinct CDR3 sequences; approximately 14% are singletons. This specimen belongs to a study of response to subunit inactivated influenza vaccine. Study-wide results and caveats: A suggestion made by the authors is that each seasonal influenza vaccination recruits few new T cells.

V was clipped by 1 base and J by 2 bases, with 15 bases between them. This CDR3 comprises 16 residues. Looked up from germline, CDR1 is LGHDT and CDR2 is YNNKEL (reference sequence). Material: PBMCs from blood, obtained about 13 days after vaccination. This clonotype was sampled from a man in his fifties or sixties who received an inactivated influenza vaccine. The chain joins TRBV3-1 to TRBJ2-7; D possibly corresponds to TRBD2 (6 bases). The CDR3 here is CASSQASGLLPYEQYF. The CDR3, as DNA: TGTGCCAGCAGCCAAGCCTCGGGACTCCTTCCCTACGAGCAGTACTTC.